This T cell receptor (beta chain) is from a study of CD8+ T cells in alopecia areata. Across the whole study: Tofacitinib administration to treated patients was oral, at 5 to 10 mg twice daily.

About this clone: Its antigen is unknown.

Those with alopecia areata gave lesional scalp punch biopsies and peripheral blood. Study outcomes and limitations: Lesional scalp displayed greater clonality than normal scalp, most notably in alopecia totalis/universalis. Among the cells sequenced in scalp samples are also the resident alphabeta T cells of normal skin.

Once RNA had been extracted, it was reverse transcribed into cDNA to act as the sequencing template. Produced via immunoSEQ multiplex PCR; TCRdb's table is partial and in-frame only. The table shows tens of thousands of clones, with about 45% occurring only once. The CDR3 has 13 amino acids. V dropped 7 bases and J dropped 0 bases, with 13 bases sitting between them. CDR1 is SQVTM, CDR2 ANQGSEA, per germline. The chain couples TRBV29-1 to TRBJ2-7; D not resolved. The TCR was taken from a human donor with alopecia areata. Specimen: CD8+ T cells sorted from blood, collected at week 0. Here the CDR3 DNA reads TGCAGCGCTATTAAGAAGGGCTCCTACGAGCAGTACTTC. Translation: CSAIKKGSYEQYF.